The 32 T cell receptor beta chains below all came from one sample that was sequenced in a study of beta chain features in type 1 diabetes. Whole-study findings and limits: TCRB CDR3 length was moderately but significantly reduced in all four CD4+ subsets of Type 1 diabetes patients.

The antigens for these receptors are not known. The authors reverse transcribed all of the isolated RNA, so sequencing captured expressed TCRB transcripts. The data were produced by immunoSEQ multiplex PCR, yet TCRdb's version contains in-frame clones alone and is incomplete. Altogether under 850,000 clones are present, around 15% being singletons, with the ten largest covering approximately 0.021%. Sequencing was performed on naive CD4+ T cells from blood. The receptors originated from a man aged 18 to 29 with type 1 diabetes.

This clone occurred a few times. The chain joins TRBV2 to TRBJ1-4; perhaps TRBD1 as D (5 bases). This CDR3 contains 13 residues. The germline CDR1 and CDR2 sequences are SNHLY and FYNNEI. Trimming took off 8 bases at V and 7 bases at J, with 14 bases between the two ends. CDR3 DNA: TGTGCCAGCCAGGGCCAAGCTGGTGAAAAACTGTTTTTT. Translation gives CASQGQAGEKLFF. Variable domain in full (rest from reference TRBV2 and TRBJ1-4): EPEVTQTPSHQVTQMGQEVILRCVPISNHLYFYWYRQILGQKVEFLVSFYNNEISEKSEIFDDQFSVERPDGSNFTLKIRSTKLEDSAMYFCASQGQAGEKLFFGSGTQLSVL.

This clone has more than one count but fewer than ten. The DNA of the CDR3 is TGCGCCAGCAGCACCGGACTAGCGCTCGGGGTCGGGGAGCTGTTTTTT. Amino acids: CASSTGLALGVGELFF. The rearrangement joins TRBV5-1 to TRBJ2-2; 9 bases are a match to TRBD2. V dropped 4 bases and J dropped 7; count of bases not matched to a gene: 11. The CDR3 extends over 16 amino acids. Germline assignment: CDR1 SGHRS and CDR2 YFSETQ.

The chain couples TRBV25-1 to TRBJ1-4; D may be TRBD1 (5 bases). The CDR3 has 17 residues. Germline values: CDR1 MGHDK, CDR2 SYGVNS. Trimming cost V 4 bases and J 1 base, with 16 bases left between them. The CDR3 nucleotides read TGTGCCAGCAGTGGGAGTCCCGGGACCGAAACTAATGAAAAACTGTTTTTT. Translating gives CASSGSPGTETNEKLFF.

This clone has just a few counts. The chain combines TRBV18 with TRBJ1-1; D is uncertain. With 3 bases removed from V and 1 base from J, the gap between germline ends came to 12 bases. The germline gives CDR1 KGHSH, CDR2 LQKENI. The CDR3 contains 15 residues. CDR3 sequence reads: CASSPPSQGNTEAFF. The CDR3 DNA is TGTGCCAGCTCACCTCCTTCACAAGGGAACACTGAAGCTTTCTTT.

This clone occurred once. Other nucleotide sequences in the sample specify the same CDR3. The V gene is TRBV13, the J gene TRBJ2-7; 10 nucleotides align to TRBD1. Germline CDR1 is PRHDT and CDR2 is FYEKMQ (reference sequence). With 5 bases clipped from V and 4 bases from J, the junction kept 8 bases outside the gene matches. The CDR3 has 15 amino acids. CDR3 sequence: CASSPGQGVSYEQYF. The CDR3 region has the DNA TGTGCCAGCAGCCCAGGACAGGGGGTATCATACGAGCAGTACTTC.

This clone was counted only a few times. The chain employs TRBV6-5 and TRBJ2-6; D is unclear. The germline V gene encodes CDR1 MNHEY and CDR2 SVGAGI. The CDR3 has 15 amino acids. V lost 5 bases, J lost 2 bases, and 10 bases lay in between. The CDR3 region has the DNA TGTGCCAGCAGTCCCCGCCGGGCTGGGGCCAACGTCCTGACTTTC. Its protein is CASSPRRAGANVLTF.

This clone showed up just a few times. V usage is TRBV6-5 and J usage is TRBJ1-4, with 8 positions matching TRBD1. CDR1 and CDR2 from the germline V gene are MNHEY and SVGAGI. This CDR3 region has 14 residues. V shed 8 bases, J shed 7 bases, and the junction held 9 bases outside the gene matches. The DNA of the CDR3 is TGTGCCAGCGGATCGGGACAGGCGGCTGAAAAACTGTTTTTT. It yields the protein CASGSGQAAEKLFF.

This chain links TRBV29-1 with TRBJ1-4; no reliable D call. The CDR3 length is 14 residues. Deletions cut 1 base from V and 8 bases from J, with 14 bases between. Germline V gene sequence: CDR1 SQVTM, CDR2 ANQGSEA. This chain's CDR3 is CSVEGAPAGEKLFF. CDR3 in DNA: TGCAGCGTTGAAGGGGCTCCGGCGGGAGAAAAACTGTTTTTT.

This clone was counted only a few times. The V and J genes are TRBV30 and TRBJ2-7; D is possibly TRBD2 (6 bases). The V gene's germline CDR1 is GTSNPN and CDR2 SVGIG (reference sequence). V was cut by 0 bases and J by 4 bases, with 13 bases left in between. This CDR3 has 14 residues. The CDR3 region is CAWSVLPGVYEQYF. The DNA for the CDR3 is TGTGCCTGGAGTGTCTTGCCGGGGGTTTACGAGCAGTACTTC. Filled out from reference TRBV30 and TRBJ2-7, the complete variable domain reads SQTIHQWPATLVQPVGSPLSLECTVEGTSNPNLYWYRQAAGRGLQLLFYSVGIGQISSEVPQNLSASRPQDRQFILSSKKLLLSDSGFYLCAWSVLPGVYEQYFGPGTRLTVT.

This clone has just a few counts. The CDR3 DNA is TGTGCCTGGCGGTGGTATTCAGGTGAAAAACTGTTTTTT. This encodes CAWRWYSGEKLFF. V is TRBV30 and J is TRBJ1-4; D unresolved. Germline CDR1 reads GTSNPN; CDR2 reads SVGIG (reference sequence). The V end was cut by 5 bases, the J end by 7 bases, with 14 bases between. The CDR3 totals 13 residues.

This clone has only a few counts. The chain carries TRBV20-1 and TRBJ2-5; no definite D call. The CDR3 length is 11 residues. The ends were cut back, 5 bases at V and 2 bases at J, with 6 bases in the middle. Germline values: CDR1 DFQATT, CDR2 SNEGSKA (reference sequence). CDR3 region: CSAHRQETQYF. Here the CDR3 DNA reads TGCAGTGCTCACCGGCAAGAGACCCAGTACTTC.

This clone was seen a handful of times. This chain uses TRBV5-6 with TRBJ2-5, with 9 bases lining up with TRBD1. The ends lost 0 bases at V and 2 bases at J; junction bases unmatched: 5. This CDR3 region has 16 residues. Germline values: CDR1 SGHDT, CDR2 YYEEEE. CDR3 sequence reads: CASSLGTGAYQETQYF. CDR3 nucleotides: TGTGCCAGCAGCTTGGGGACAGGGGCCTATCAAGAGACCCAGTACTTC.

V is TRBV6-6 and J is TRBJ1-5; D ambiguous. Looked up from germline, CDR1 is MNHNY and CDR2 is SVGAGI (reference sequence). CDR3 length: 13 residues. V lost 6 bases and J lost 4, with 10 bases in between. The CDR3: CASSPTVNQPQHF. The CDR3 DNA follows: TGTGCCAGCAGCCCGACGGTGAATCAGCCCCAGCATTTT.

The chain combines TRBV16 with TRBJ1-2; perhaps TRBD1 as D (6 bases). Germline CDR1 and CDR2: KGHSY and FQNENV. This CDR3 spans 13 amino acids. Trimming took 0 bases from V and 8 from J, leaving 10 bases between them. CDR3 amino acids: CASSQSPTGGYTF. The CDR3 nucleotides read TGTGCCAGCAGCCAATCCCCCACAGGGGGCTACACCTTC.

The chain has TRBV10-3 and TRBJ2-1, with 7 bases lining up with TRBD1. The CDR3 covers 14 residues. The J segment lost 7 bases and the V segment lost 6 bases, leaving 9 bases of the junction unmatched. Germline V gene lookup returns CDR1 ENHRY and CDR2 SYGVKD. CDR3 DNA: TGTGCCATCAGCCGACAGGGAACGGGGAATGAGCAGTTCTTC. This encodes CAISRQGTGNEQFF.

J is TRBJ1-1 and V is TRBV6-5, with D unresolved. This CDR3 region has 11 residues. Trimming removed 6 bases from V and 3 bases from J, with 5 bases in between. The V gene's germline CDR1 is MNHEY and CDR2 SVGAGI. The CDR3 loop is CASRRYTEAFF. The CDR3, as DNA: TGTGCCAGCAGAAGGTACACTGAAGCTTTCTTT.

This sequence joins TRBV6-1 and TRBJ2-1, with D perhaps TRBD2 (7 bases). Between the trimmed V and J ends, which lost 4 bases and 0 bases, there was a span of 16 bases. There are 17 residues in the CDR3. Germline V CDR1 and CDR2: MNHNS, SASEGT. CDR3 in DNA: TGTGCCAGCAGTGGAGGGGGGGGAGCGAGCTCCTACAATGAGCAGTTCTTC. Its protein is CASSGGGGASSYNEQFF.

The chain recombines TRBV11-2 with TRBJ2-4; possibly TRBD2 for D (6 bases). The CDR3 has 18 residues. Germline V gene sequence: CDR1 SGHAT, CDR2 FQNNGV. Trimming stripped 4 bases from V and 1 base from J, with 20 bases between. CDR3 DNA sequence: TGTGCCAGCAGCTACCTTGTTCGGGGGAGTGGGGCCAAAAACATTCAGTACTTC. Translation gives CASSYLVRGSGAKNIQYF.

This sequence joins TRBV7-3 and TRBJ2-3; tentatively, D is TRBD2 (7 bases). V lost 5 bases, J lost 5 bases, and 23 bases lay in between. The CDR3 covers 17 residues. Germline assignment: CDR1 SGHTA and CDR2 FQGTGA. This CDR3 is CASSPHVVGGPIDTQYF. In DNA, the CDR3 is TGTGCCAGCAGCCCCCACGTGGTGGGGGGGCCGATAGATACGCAGTATTTT.

The chain links TRBV7-2 to TRBJ2-1, with D perhaps matching TRBD2 (6 bases). Germline CDR1 and CDR2: SGHTA and FQGNSA. V gave up 4 bases and J gave up 4 bases, with 11 bases separating them. CDR3 length: 14 residues. DNA of the CDR3: TGTGCCAGCAGCTCCGCTGGGGGGTACAATGAGCAGTTCTTC. Translated: CASSSAGGYNEQFF.

The chain recombines TRBV28 with TRBJ2-1; D might be TRBD1 (6 bases). The ends were cut back, 6 bases at V and 7 bases at J, with 13 bases in the middle. CDR3 length: 13 amino acids. Germline loops: CDR1 MDHEN, CDR2 SYDVKM. For the CDR3, the DNA is TGTGCCAGCAGAAAACAGGGTATAAATGAGCAGTTCTTC. As protein: CASRKQGINEQFF.

The rearrangement joins TRBV5-1 to TRBJ2-1; tentatively, D is TRBD1 (6 bases). Germline V gene data show CDR1 as SGHRS and CDR2 as YFSETQ. Between the trimmed V and J ends, which lost 6 bases and 2 bases, there was a span of 18 bases. CDR3 length equals 16 residues. CDR3 protein: CASMYEGDSAYNEQFF. The CDR3 nucleotides read TGCGCCAGCATGTATGAGGGGGATAGCGCCTACAATGAGCAGTTCTTC.

This clone was observed a handful of times. This sample also contains other DNA sequences that code for the same CDR3. V gene TRBV5-1 combines with J gene TRBJ2-5; tentatively, D is TRBD1 or TRBD2 (5 bases each). V gave up 4 bases and J gave up 1 base, with 8 bases separating them. CDR1 and CDR2 from the germline V gene are SGHRS and YFSETQ. The length of the CDR3 is 13 residues. The chain's CDR3 is CASSLGTQETQYF. The CDR3 DNA reads as TGCGCCAGCAGCCTGGGGACCCAAGAGACCCAGTACTTC.

This clone has a handful of counts. The chain joins TRBV27 to TRBJ2-2, with 7 bases lining up with TRBD2. The CDR3 is 15 residues long. J gave up 6 bases and V 7 bases, and 11 bases lay outside the gene matches. In germline, CDR1 is MNHEY, CDR2 SMNVEV (reference sequence). The CDR3 region is CASKTPSSGSGELFF. The CDR3 DNA is TGTGCCAGCAAGACCCCTAGTAGCGGGTCCGGGGAGCTGTTTTTT.

This clone was observed a few times. The genes are TRBV7-2 and TRBJ1-5; 7 bases fit TRBD1. The CDR3 consists of 15 residues. V dropped 3 bases and J dropped 4; count of bases not matched to a gene: 6. Per germline, CDR1 SGHTA and CDR2 FQGNSA. CDR3 amino acids: CASSFGTVNNQPQHF. CDR3 bases: TGTGCCAGCAGCTTTGGGACAGTAAATAATCAGCCCCAGCATTTT.

The J gene is TRBJ1-1, the V gene TRBV5-6; maybe TRBD1 (5 bases). In germline, CDR1 is SGHDT, CDR2 YYEEEE. CDR3 length equals 13 residues. V was trimmed by 1 base and J by 3 bases, leaving 7 bases between them. The chain's CDR3 is CASSLWGYTEAFF. CDR3 in DNA: TGTGCCAGCAGCTTGTGGGGCTACACTGAAGCTTTCTTT.

This clone showed up just a few times. The CDR3 loop is CASSPSRGSNQPQHF. DNA of the CDR3: TGTGCCAGCAGCCCTTCTAGGGGGAGCAATCAGCCCCAGCATTTT. The rearrangement uses TRBV27 and TRBJ1-5; a possible D gene is TRBD1 (6 bases). V was pared by 6 bases and J by 1 base, with 13 bases between. Germline V gives CDR1 MNHEY, CDR2 SMNVEV (reference sequence). The CDR3 is made up of 15 amino acids.

This clone was observed a handful of times. The chain uses TRBV5-1 and TRBJ2-1; tentatively, D is TRBD1 (6 bases). The V and J ends lost 4 bases and 6 bases respectively, with 14 bases between them. This CDR3 is 14 amino acids long. Germline CDR1 and CDR2: SGHRS and YFSETQ. This CDR3 reads CASSPRTEPNEQFF. CDR3 coding DNA: TGCGCCAGCAGCCCCAGGACAGAACCCAATGAGCAGTTCTTC.

This clone was counted between two and nine times. J is TRBJ2-7 and V is TRBV30, with TRBD1 as a possible D gene (5 bases). The V and J ends lost 4 bases and 6 bases respectively, with 10 bases between them. CDR1 is GTSNPN, CDR2 SVGIG, per germline (reference sequence). This CDR3 has 11 residues. CDR3 nucleotides: TGTGCCTGGAAGGGGATGAGCGAGCAGTACTTC. It encodes CAWKGMSEQYF.

This clone was seen more than once but under ten times. Without the conserved terminal phenylalanine or tryptophan, this CDR3 likely stems from a read error. No DNA is shown, since the ends of the CDR3 on it are uncertain; the CDR3 is the one TCRdb lists. This chain joins TRBV7-2 and TRBJ1-2; the table names TRBD1, a call not compared with the DNA. The germline gives CDR1 SGHTA, CDR2 FQGNSA. Counting both end residues, the CDR3 totals 11 amino acids. CDR3 region: CASSFVEQGAR.

V usage is TRBV27 and J usage is TRBJ2-6; weak D call: TRBD1 (6 bases). V was clipped by 9 bases and J by 4 bases, with 22 bases between them. The CDR3 consists of 17 residues. Per the germline V gene, CDR1 is MNHEY and CDR2 is SMNVEV (reference sequence). The CDR3 DNA reads as TGTGCCAGGGGACCGACAGGTTCTCTCGGGGGGGCCAACGTCCTGACTTTC. Its protein product is CARGPTGSLGGANVLTF.

This clone was detected only once. This sequence joins TRBV6-5 and TRBJ1-1; perhaps TRBD1 as D (5 bases). The CDR3 contains 13 residues. The V gene's germline CDR1 is MNHEY and CDR2 SVGAGI. V was pared by 4 bases and J by 7 bases, with 13 bases between. The CDR3 region has the DNA TGTGCCAGCAGTTTTCAGACAGTTGGTGAAGCTTTCTTT. Its protein product is CASSFQTVGEAFF.